The 10 T cell receptor beta chains below come from one sample, sequenced in a study of CD8+CD57+ T cells in acquired aplastic anemia. Whoever was chosen for sequencing had shown CD8+CD57+ cell expansion by flow cytometry. Template material for TCR beta VDJ and CDR3 profiling consisted of genomic DNA. TCRdb passed the reads through MiXCR, listing each CDR3 protein once. In the table there are some 160,000 distinct CDR3 sequences, roughly 50% of which are singletons. The sample was sorted CD4+, CD8+, or CD8+CD57+ T cells (not recorded which) from PBMCs. The receptors shown here come from a human donor with aplastic anemia.

This clonotype was counted a single time. The chain carries TRBV6-2 or TRBV6-3 and TRBJ1-2, with D hard to call. CDR1 and CDR2 (germline): MNHEY, SVGEGT. There are 13 residues in the CDR3. V was trimmed by 7 bases and J by 3 bases, leaving 12 bases between them. As DNA, the CDR3 is TGTGCCAGCAAGGACGAGTCCTACTATGGCTACACCTTC. It translates to CASKDESYYGYTF.

V is TRBV10-3 and J is TRBJ2-3, with a weak D call TRBD2 (6 bases). Deletions cut 10 bases from V and 3 bases from J, with 20 bases between. The CDR3 extends over 15 amino acids. Germline lookup yields CDR1 ENHRY and CDR2 SYGVKD. CDR3 in DNA: TGTGCCAGCAGCGCCAAAGGGAGGCGGACAGATACGCAGTATTTT. Translation gives CASSAKGRRTDTQYF.

This sequence joins TRBV11-2 and TRBJ1-2; 8 bases agree with TRBD1. The CDR3 has 16 residues. Germline-derived CDR1 and CDR2 are SGHAT and FQNNGV. V dropped 0 bases and J dropped 7; count of bases not matched to a gene: 10. Here the CDR3 DNA reads TGTGCCAGCAGCTTAGAGGAAGCAGGGGGCTATCGTGGCTACACCTTC. Amino acid sequence: CASSLEEAGGYRGYTF.

The rearrangement uses TRBV10-2 and TRBJ1-2; TRBD1 matches at 10 bases. CDR3 length: 14 amino acids. With V trimmed by 4 bases and J by 8 bases, 7 bases remained unmatched. Germline V gene sequence: CDR1 WSHSY, CDR2 SAAADI. The CDR3 reads CASSGTGGTFGYTF. In DNA form, the CDR3 reads TGCGCCAGCAGTGGGACAGGGGGGACGTTCGGCTACACCTTC.

This clonotype came up many times. This rearrangement joins TRBV24-1 to TRBJ1-1, with D unclear. This CDR3 has 15 residues. V shed 4 bases and J shed 7 bases, with 18 bases lying between them. Germline V lookup: CDR1 KGHDR, CDR2 SFDVKD. The CDR3 region is CATSESMGQNVEAFF. CDR3 nucleotide sequence: TGTGCCACCAGTGAATCCATGGGCCAAAACGTTGAAGCTTTCTTT.

This clonotype was seen only a few times. The gene calls are TRBV2 and TRBJ2-7; D is undetermined. This CDR3 has 11 amino acids. Between the trimmed V and J ends, which lost 6 bases and 2 bases, there was a span of 5 bases. Germline V gene data show CDR1 as SNHLY and CDR2 as FYNNEI. CDR3: CASSQTYEQYF. Here the CDR3 DNA reads TGTGCCAGCAGCCAAACCTACGAGCAGTACTTC.

Worth noting for this clonotype: This clone may be a read error of a much larger clone one base away. The genes are TRBV2 and TRBJ2-1, with 10 bases matching TRBD2. In germline, CDR1 is SNHLY, CDR2 FYNNEI. The CDR3 loop spans 15 amino acids. The CDR3 sequence: CASTPSSGRFNVQFF. The CDR3 DNA follows: TGTGCCAGCACCCCCTCTAGCGGGAGATTCAATGTGCAGTTCTTC.

The chain uses TRBV15 and TRBJ2-3; 10 nucleotides line up with TRBD2. CDR3 length: 17 amino acids. The V and J ends lost 8 bases and 2 bases, in that order; junction bases with no gene match: 13. Germline values: CDR1 LNHNV, CDR2 YYDKDF (reference sequence). This chain's CDR3 is CATDRDPLAGTTDTQYF. The CDR3, as DNA: TGTGCCACCGACAGAGATCCACTAGCGGGGACCACAGATACGCAGTATTTT.

On this clonotype itself: This may come from a read error, since a much larger clone is one base off. V and J are TRBV29-1 and TRBJ1-1, with a tentative D call TRBD1 (6 bases). V lost 8 bases and J lost 5, with 12 bases in between. Germline V gene data show CDR1 as SQVTM and CDR2 as ANQGSEA. The CDR3 runs 11 residues. CDR3 residues: CSTRQVTEAFF. CDR3 in DNA: TGCAGCACCCGACAGGTGACTGAAGCTTTCTTT.

The chain is built from TRBV9 and TRBJ1-2; D gene ambiguous. CDR1 and CDR2 from the germline V gene are SGDLS and YYNGEE. This CDR3 is 15 amino acids long. The germline V and J ends were trimmed by 0 bases and 0 bases, with 9 bases remaining between them. CDR3 sequence: CASSVDDLANYGYTF. As DNA, the CDR3 is TGTGCCAGCAGCGTAGATGATTTGGCTAACTATGGCTACACCTTC.